The T cell receptor (beta chain) under discussion was sequenced for a study of blood T cell repertoires in COVID-19. Overall study context: PBMCs, B-cell-depleted T cells, or T cells were the source of the cDNA or gDNA that made up the material.

Those enrolled, adults aged roughly 18 to 95 years, came from some 23 US areas. Cohorts were assigned according to the clinical history that participants reported. Trimming removed 6 bases at V and 4 bases at J, with 9 bases between. CDR1 is MNHEY, CDR2 SVGAGI, per germline. The CDR3 runs to 13 residues. Per the original data handling: Estimation of nucleated cell counts was performed using reference gene primer amplification. Only in-frame clones appear in the TCRdb table, and some are missing; sequencing was by immunoSEQ multiplex PCR. V and J calls and clone size are given by that table; D and trimming were obtained from the DNA. The sample carries a few hundred thousand clones, roughly 85% recorded once.

Sequenced sample: PBMCs or T cells enriched from blood (not recorded which). This sequence joins TRBV6-5 and TRBJ2-2; possibly TRBD1 for D (5 bases). The sequence was obtained from a woman in her forties or fifties who had recovered from COVID-19. CDR3 protein: CASRLDSTGELFF. The CDR3 bases are TGTGCCAGCAGACTCGACAGCACCGGGGAGCTGTTTTTT.